Below are 3 T cell receptor beta chains sequenced from a single sample in a study of T cells in Graves' hyperthyroidism and ophthalmopathy. RNA transcripts provided the source from which TCR beta CDR3 regions were amplified. First-round RT-PCR targeting the TCR CDR3 was performed with the HTBI primer set. TCRdb reanalysed the multiplex PCR reads using MiXCR and keeps one entry per CDR3 protein. The table lists hundreds of thousands of distinct CDR3 sequences, 11% to 15% of them singletons, with around 23% in the top ten. Sequenced: blood. The receptors were sampled from a woman aged 25 to 39 with Graves' hyperthyroidism.

This chain uses TRBV20-1 with TRBJ2-3; weak D call: TRBD1 (6 bases). Germline V gene lookup returns CDR1 DFQATT and CDR2 SNEGSKA (reference sequence). The V and J ends lost 3 bases and 5 bases respectively, with 9 bases between them. There are 12 residues in the CDR3. CDR3 nucleotides: TGCAGTGCTAGGGGGGCCCAAGATACGCAGTATTTT. It encodes CSARGAQDTQYF.

This clonotype was recorded at least ten times. The V and J genes are TRBV3-1 and TRBJ2-4; D is perhaps TRBD2 (5 bases). Germline-derived CDR1 and CDR2 are LGHDT and YNNKEL (reference sequence). The CDR3 is 16 amino acids. The V end was cut by 1 base, the J end by 1 base, with 11 bases between. CDR3: CASSQAPRVAKNIQYF. The DNA for the CDR3 is TGTGCCAGCAGCCAAGCCCCGAGGGTGGCCAAAAACATTCAGTACTTC.

The chain recombines TRBV7-9 with TRBJ2-5, with 7 bases lining up with TRBD1. V dropped 5 bases and J dropped 3; count of bases not matched to a gene: 9. CDR1 and CDR2 from the germline V gene are SEHNR and FQNEAQ (reference sequence). The CDR3 has 15 amino acids. CDR3 sequence: CASSLRQTGKETQYF. The CDR3 bases are TGTGCCAGCAGCCTCCGACAGACAGGGAAAGAGACCCAGTACTTC.